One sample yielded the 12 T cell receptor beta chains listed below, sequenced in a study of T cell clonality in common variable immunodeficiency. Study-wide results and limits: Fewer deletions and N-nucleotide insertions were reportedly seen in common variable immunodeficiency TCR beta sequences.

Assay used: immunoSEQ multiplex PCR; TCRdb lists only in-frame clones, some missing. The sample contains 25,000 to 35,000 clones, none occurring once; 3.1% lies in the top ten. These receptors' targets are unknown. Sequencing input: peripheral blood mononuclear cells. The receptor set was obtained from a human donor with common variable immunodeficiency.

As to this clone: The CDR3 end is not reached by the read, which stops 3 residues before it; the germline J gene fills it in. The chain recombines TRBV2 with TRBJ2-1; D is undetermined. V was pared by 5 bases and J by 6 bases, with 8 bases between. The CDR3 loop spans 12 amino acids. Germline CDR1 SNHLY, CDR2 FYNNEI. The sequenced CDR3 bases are TGTGCCAGCAGTCCCCAATCCAATGAG. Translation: CASSPQSNE. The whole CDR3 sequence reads CASSPQSNEQFF.

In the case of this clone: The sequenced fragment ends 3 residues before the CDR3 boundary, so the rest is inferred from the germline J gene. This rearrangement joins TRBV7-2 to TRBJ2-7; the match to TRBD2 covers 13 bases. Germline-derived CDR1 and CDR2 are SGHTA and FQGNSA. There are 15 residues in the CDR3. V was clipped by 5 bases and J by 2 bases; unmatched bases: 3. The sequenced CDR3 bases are TGTGCCAGCAGCGGCGGGACTAGCGGGGCCTACGAG. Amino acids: CASSGGTSGAYE. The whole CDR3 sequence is CASSGGTSGAYEQYF.

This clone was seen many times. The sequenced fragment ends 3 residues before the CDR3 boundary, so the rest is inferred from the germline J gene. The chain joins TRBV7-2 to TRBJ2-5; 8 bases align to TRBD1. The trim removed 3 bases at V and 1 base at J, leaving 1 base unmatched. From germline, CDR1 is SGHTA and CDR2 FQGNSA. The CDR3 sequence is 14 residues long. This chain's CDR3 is CASSFTGGQETQYF. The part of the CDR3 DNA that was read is TGTGCCAGCAGCTTTACAGGGGGCCAAGAGACC.

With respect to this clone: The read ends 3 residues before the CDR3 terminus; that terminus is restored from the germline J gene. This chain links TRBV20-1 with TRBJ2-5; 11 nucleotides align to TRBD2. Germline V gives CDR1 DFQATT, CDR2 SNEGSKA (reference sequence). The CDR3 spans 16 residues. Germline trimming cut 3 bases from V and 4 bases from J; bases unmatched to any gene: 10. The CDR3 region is CSARGLAGGAGETQYF. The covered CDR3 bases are TGCAGTGCTAGGGGGCTAGCGGGGGGCGCGGGAGAGACC.

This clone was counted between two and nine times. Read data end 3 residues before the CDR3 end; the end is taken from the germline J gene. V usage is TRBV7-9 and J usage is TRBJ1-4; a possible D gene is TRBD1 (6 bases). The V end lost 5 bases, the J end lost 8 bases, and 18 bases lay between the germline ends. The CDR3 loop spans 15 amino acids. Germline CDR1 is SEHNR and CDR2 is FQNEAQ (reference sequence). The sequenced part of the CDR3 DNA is TGTGCCAGCAGCCGCGGGACAAAGATCGGGGAAAAA. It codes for CASSRGTKIGEK. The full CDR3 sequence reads CASSRGTKIGEKLFF.

CDR3 bases read: TGTGCCAGTAGTATTGACAGGGGTAGCAAGGGACCC. Encoded protein: CASSIDRGSKGP. The whole CDR3 is CASSIDRGSKGPQHF. The gene calls are TRBV19 and TRBJ1-5, with 8 bases fitting TRBD1. The DNA ends 3 residues before the CDR3 does, and the rest of the CDR3 is filled in from the germline J gene. The CDR3 runs to 15 residues. Germline V gene lookup returns CDR1 LNHDA and CDR2 SQIVND (reference sequence).

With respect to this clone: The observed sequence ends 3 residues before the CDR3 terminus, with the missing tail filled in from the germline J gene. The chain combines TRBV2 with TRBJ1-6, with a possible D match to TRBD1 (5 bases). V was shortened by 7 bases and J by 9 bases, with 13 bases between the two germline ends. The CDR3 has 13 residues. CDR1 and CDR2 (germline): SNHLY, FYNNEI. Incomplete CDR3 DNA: TGTGCCAGCATCGGACAAAAGAGTTCACCC. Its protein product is CASIGQKSSP. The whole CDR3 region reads CASIGQKSSPLHF. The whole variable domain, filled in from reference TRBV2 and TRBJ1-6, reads EPEVTQTPSHQVTQMGQEVILRCVPISNHLYFYWYRQILGQKVEFLVSFYNNEISEKSEIFDDQFSVERPDGSNFTLKIRSTKLEDSAMYFCASIGQKSSPLHFGNGTRLTVT.

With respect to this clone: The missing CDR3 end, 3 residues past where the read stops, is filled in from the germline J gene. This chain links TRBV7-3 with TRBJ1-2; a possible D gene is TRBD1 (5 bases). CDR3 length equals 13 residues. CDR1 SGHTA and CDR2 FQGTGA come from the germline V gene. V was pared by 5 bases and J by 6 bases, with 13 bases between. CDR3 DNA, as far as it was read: TGTGCCAGCAGCCCCCGCCCGGGGGATGGC. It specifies CASSPRPGDG. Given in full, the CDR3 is CASSPRPGDGYTF.

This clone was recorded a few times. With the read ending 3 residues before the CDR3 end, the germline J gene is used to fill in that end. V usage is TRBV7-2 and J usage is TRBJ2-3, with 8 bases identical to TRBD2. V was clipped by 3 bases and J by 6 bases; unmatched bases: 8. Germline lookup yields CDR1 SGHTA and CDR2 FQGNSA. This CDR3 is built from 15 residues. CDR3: CASSFGGAEIDTQYF. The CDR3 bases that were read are TGTGCCAGCAGCTTCGGGGGGGCCGAGATTGATACG. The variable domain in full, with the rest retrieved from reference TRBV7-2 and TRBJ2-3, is GAGVSQSPSNKVTEKGKDVELRCDPISGHTALYWYRQSLGQGLEFLIYFQGNSAPDKSGLPSDRFSAERTGGSVSTLTIQRTQQEDSAVYLCASSFGGAEIDTQYFGPGTRLTVL.

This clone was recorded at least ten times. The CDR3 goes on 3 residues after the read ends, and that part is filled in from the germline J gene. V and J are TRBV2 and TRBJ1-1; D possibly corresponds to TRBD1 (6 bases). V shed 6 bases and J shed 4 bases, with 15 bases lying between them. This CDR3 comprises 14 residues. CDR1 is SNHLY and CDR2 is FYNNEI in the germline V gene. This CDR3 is CASRPRGSSTEAFF. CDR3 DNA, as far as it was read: TGTGCCAGCAGACCTAGGGGGTCGAGCACTGAA.

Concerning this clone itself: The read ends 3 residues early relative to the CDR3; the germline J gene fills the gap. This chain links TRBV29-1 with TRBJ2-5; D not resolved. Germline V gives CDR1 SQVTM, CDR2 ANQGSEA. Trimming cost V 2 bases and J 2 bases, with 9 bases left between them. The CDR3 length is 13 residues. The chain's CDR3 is CSVERPEQETQYF. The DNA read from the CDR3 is TGCAGCGTTGAAAGGCCAGAGCAAGAGACC.

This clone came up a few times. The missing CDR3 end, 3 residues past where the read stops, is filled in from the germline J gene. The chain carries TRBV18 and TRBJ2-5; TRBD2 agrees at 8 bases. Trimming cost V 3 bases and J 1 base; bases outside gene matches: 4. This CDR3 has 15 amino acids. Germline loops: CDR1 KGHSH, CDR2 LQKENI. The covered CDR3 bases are TGTGCCAGCTCACCTCTGCGGGGGGTCCAAGAGACC. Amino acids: CASSPLRGVQET. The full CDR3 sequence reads CASSPLRGVQETQYF.